Shown below are 17 T cell receptor beta chains from a single sample sequenced in a study of Ad26.COV2.S vaccination and SARS-CoV-2 variants. TCRdb's table, derived via immunoSEQ multiplex PCR, lists solely in-frame clones and lacks some. This table has over 400,000 clones, about 90% appearing once. Treatment meaning: around 19 received Ad26.COV2.S at low or high dose, single or two shots; about 5 received placebo; per-sample allocation not given. The samples were gathered on day 63 after the first injection of vaccine or placebo. This material consisted of peripheral blood, taken in a trial of Ad26.COV2.S vaccine versus placebo. These receptors originate from a person aged 18-65 years who received the Ad26.COV2.S COVID-19 vaccine or a placebo.

The chain is built from TRBV6-2 or TRBV6-3 and TRBJ2-3, with TRBD2 matching 7 bases. V shed 4 bases, J shed 3 bases, and the junction held 13 bases outside the gene matches. Germline loops: CDR1 MNHEY, CDR2 SVGEGT. This CDR3 is built from 17 residues. CDR3 DNA sequence: TGTGCCAGCAGTTTAAGCTCAAGCGGGGTCAGGACAGATACGCAGTATTTT. This sequence encodes CASSLSSSGVRTDTQYF.

This rearrangement joins TRBV12-3 or TRBV12-4 to TRBJ2-5; D call uncertain. Trimming cost V 5 bases and J 5 bases, with 9 bases left between them. This CDR3 comprises 12 residues. CDR3: CASSTIGETQYF. The CDR3 coding sequence is TGTGCCAGCAGTACCATAGGGGAGACCCAGTACTTC.

The chain recombines TRBV19 with TRBJ2-4; the D is unclear. The CDR3 extends over 14 amino acids. With 2 bases removed from V and 3 bases from J, the gap between germline ends came to 8 bases. CDR1 is LNHDA, CDR2 SQIVND, per germline (reference sequence). CDR3 DNA sequence: TGTGCCAGTAGTATATTAGCAGACAAAAACATTCAGTACTTC. It encodes CASSILADKNIQYF.

The chain recombines TRBV27 with TRBJ2-7; D unclear. The CDR3 totals 13 residues. Trimming cost V 3 bases and J 1 base, with 7 bases left between them. Germline loops: CDR1 MNHEY, CDR2 SMNVEV (reference sequence). The CDR3 spells CASSFSVSYEQYF. The CDR3 DNA sequence: TGTGCCAGCAGTTTCTCCGTTTCCTACGAGCAGTACTTC.

J is TRBJ1-3 and V is TRBV6-5, with D maybe TRBD1 (5 bases). The ends were cut back, 2 bases at V and 8 bases at J, with 10 bases in the middle. CDR3 length: 13 amino acids. Germline V gives CDR1 MNHEY, CDR2 SVGAGI. The CDR3 sequence is CASSYREGHTIYF. The CDR3 nucleotides read TGTGCCAGCAGTTACAGGGAGGGACACACCATATATTTT.

The rearrangement links TRBV2 to TRBJ1-1; D unclear. Per germline, CDR1 SNHLY and CDR2 FYNNEI. With 6 bases removed from V and 1 base from J, the gap between germline ends came to 9 bases. The CDR3 has 13 amino acids. CDR3 DNA sequence: TGTGCCAGCAGGTGGGCGACGAACACTGAAGCTTTCTTT. Amino acids: CASRWATNTEAFF.

This clone occurred a few times. V and J are TRBV6-2 or TRBV6-3 and TRBJ1-5; a possible D gene is TRBD1 (5 bases). CDR3 length: 14 residues. Germline CDR1 reads MNHEY; CDR2 reads SVGEGT. Trimming took off 2 bases at V and 5 bases at J, with 10 bases between the two ends. The CDR3 region is CASSYEGIDQPQHF. The CDR3 DNA sequence: TGTGCCAGCAGTTACGAGGGGATTGATCAGCCCCAGCATTTT.

The chain recombines TRBV11-2 with TRBJ1-1; 10 positions match TRBD1. J gave up 4 bases and V 8 bases, and 4 bases lay outside the gene matches. The length of the CDR3 is 13 residues. Germline values: CDR1 SGHAT, CDR2 FQNNGV. The CDR3 sequence is CASRDRGGTEAFF. The CDR3 region has the DNA TGTGCCAGCCGGGACAGGGGTGGCACTGAAGCTTTCTTT.

This clone was recorded only once. V is TRBV4-3 and J is TRBJ2-1, with a tentative D call TRBD1 (5 bases). This CDR3 is built from 15 residues. The germline CDR1 and CDR2 sequences are LGHNA and YSLEER. V was pared by 0 bases and J by 9 bases, with 15 bases between. The DNA for the CDR3 is TGCGCCAGCAGCCAAGATTCTCAGGGTTGGGGTGAGCAGTTCTTC. This encodes CASSQDSQGWGEQFF.

The chain couples TRBV28 to TRBJ1-2; a possible D gene is TRBD1 (6 bases). The V gene's germline CDR1 is MDHEN and CDR2 SYDVKM. The length of the CDR3 is 13 residues. V was clipped by 4 bases and J by 8 bases, with 14 bases between them. CDR3 nucleotides: TGTGCCAGCAGTTCGCAGGGGTACTCCGGCTACACCTTC. Residues: CASSSQGYSGYTF.

The chain links TRBV7-2 to TRBJ2-3; D possibly corresponds to TRBD2 (7 bases). Germline V gives CDR1 SGHTA, CDR2 FQGNSA. The CDR3 totals 18 residues. Trimming pared 2 bases from V and 2 bases from J, leaving 20 bases between. CDR3 nucleotide sequence: TGTGCCAGCAGCTTAATTAAAATTCGGGGGGCTGTCACAGATACGCAGTATTTT. As protein: CASSLIKIRGAVTDTQYF.

The chain has TRBV28 and TRBJ2-3; D not certain. Germline CDR1 MDHEN, CDR2 SYDVKM. V was shortened by 5 bases and J by 2 bases, with 8 bases between the two germline ends. The CDR3 has 13 amino acids. CDR3 residues: CASSRSYTDTQYF. Written as DNA, the CDR3 is TGTGCCAGCAGTCGGTCATACACAGATACGCAGTATTTT.

This clone was seen only once. The chain employs TRBV5-8 and TRBJ1-2, with a weak D call TRBD1 (5 bases). Looked up from germline, CDR1 is SGHTS and CDR2 is YDEGEE. Trimming pared 1 base from V and 4 bases from J, leaving 17 bases between. CDR3 length: 16 amino acids. The CDR3 is CASSLIDSTASYGYTF. The CDR3 coding sequence is TGTGCCAGCAGCTTGATAGACTCGACAGCGTCCTATGGCTACACCTTC.

This chain connects TRBV6-1 to TRBJ2-5; possible D gene TRBD1, 6 bases. Germline V gene lookup returns CDR1 MNHNS and CDR2 SASEGT. This CDR3 spans 16 amino acids. The V end was cut by 4 bases, the J end by 5 bases, with 20 bases between. The CDR3 nucleotides read TGTGCCAGCAGTGCGAGATCAAACCAGGGGTGGGAGACCCAGTACTTC. This sequence encodes CASSARSNQGWETQYF.

Turning to this clone: Other DNA sequences in the sample encode the same CDR3. The chain uses TRBV19 and TRBJ2-3; 10 bases map to TRBD2. Germline lookup yields CDR1 LNHDA and CDR2 SQIVND (reference sequence). This CDR3 has 15 amino acids. J gave up 3 bases and V 3 bases, and 3 bases lay outside the gene matches. The CDR3 protein is CASSIEGLATDTQYF. The CDR3 DNA reads as TGTGCCAGTAGTATTGAGGGACTAGCGACAGATACGCAGTATTTT.

This rearrangement joins TRBV9 to TRBJ2-1, with D possibly TRBD2 on 6 matching bases. From germline, CDR1 is SGDLS and CDR2 YYNGEE. This CDR3 is built from 15 residues. Trimming stripped 4 bases from V and 1 base from J, with 12 bases between. The CDR3 DNA follows: TGTGCCAGCAGCACTCGGGACTCTTCCTACAATGAGCAGTTCTTC. Amino acids: CASSTRDSSYNEQFF.

The genes are TRBV5-1 and TRBJ2-1, with D possibly being TRBD2 (6 bases). The CDR3 has 14 amino acids. Trimming left V 1 base short and J 6 bases short, with 11 bases between. CDR1 and CDR2 from the germline V gene are SGHRS and YFSETQ. The CDR3, as DNA: TGCGCCAGCAGCTTGACTAGCCAGTCCAATGAGCAGTTCTTC. Its protein is CASSLTSQSNEQFF.